This TCR beta chain stems from a study of shared clonotypes between healthy human individuals. Study conclusions and caveats: The authors sampled blood alone, and tissue repertoires likely differ. Clonotype sharing among donors, it was expected, would be affected by sequencing depth. Even with large depth, rarefaction showed that sorted-subset sequencing was incomplete.

With regard to this clone: The antigen is undetermined. Other DNA sequences in this specimen translate into the identical CDR3.

CD45RA+ naive and CD45RA-negative memory subsets were separated from CD4+ cells. CDR1 and CDR2 from the germline V gene are SSHAT and FNYEAQ (reference sequence). Trimming took 1 base from V and 0 from J, leaving 5 bases between them. CDR3 size: 14 residues. Assay used: immunoSEQ multiplex PCR; TCRdb lists only in-frame clones, some missing. The table includes about 990,000 clones, 75% to 80% detected once. The specimen sequenced was memory CD4+ T cells from PBMCs. Subset reported: CD45RA-negative fraction. The origin of this receptor is a man between 18 and 35 years old in good health. Some clones in this sample may be carry-over from other donors' samples. This chain connects TRBV7-7 to TRBJ2-3, with TRBD2 as a possible D gene (5 bases). The CDR3 here is CASSLGTSTDTQYF. CDR3 sequence (DNA): TGTGCCAGCAGCTTAGGGACTAGCACAGATACGCAGTATTTT. Variable domain in full (rest from reference TRBV7-7 and TRBJ2-3): GAGVSQSPRYKVTKRGQDVTLRCDPISSHATLYWYQQALGQGPEFLTYFNYEAQPDKSGLPSDRFSAERPEGSISTLTIQRTEQRDSAMYRCASSLGTSTDTQYFGPGTRLTVL.